This T cell receptor beta chain derives from a study of spatial heterogeneity in lung cancer. Study context: Each unique TCR and UMI combination was seen more than ten times on average in raw reads.

Time point given: sample taken at primary tumor resection. This clonotype showed up just a few times. Every TCR cDNA molecule bore a unique molecular identifier. TCRdb called the 5' RACE reads again in MiXCR, with one record for every CDR3 protein. The sample lists 40,000 to 45,000 distinct CDR3 sequences, 6.5% to 7% seen once, with around two fifths in the top ten. V lost 10 bases, J lost 9 bases, and 6 bases lay in between. Germline values: CDR1 MNHEY, CDR2 SVGAGI. The CDR3 is 8 amino acids. The chain employs TRBV6-5 and TRBJ1-1; the D is unclear. The source of this sequence is a female donor with early-stage non-small cell lung cancer. The input for sequencing was PBMCs, taken at surgery. Here the CDR3 DNA reads TGTGCCACCCTTAAAGCTTTCTTT. Amino acid sequence: CATLKAFF.